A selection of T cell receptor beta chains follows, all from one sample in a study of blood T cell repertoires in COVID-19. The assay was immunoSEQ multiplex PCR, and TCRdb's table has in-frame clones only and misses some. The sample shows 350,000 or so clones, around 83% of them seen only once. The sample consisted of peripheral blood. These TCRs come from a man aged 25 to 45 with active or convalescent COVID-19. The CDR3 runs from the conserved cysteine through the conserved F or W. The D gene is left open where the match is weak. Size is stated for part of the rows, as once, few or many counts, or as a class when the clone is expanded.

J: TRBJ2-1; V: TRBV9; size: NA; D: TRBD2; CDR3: CASSVGTSYNEQFF; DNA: TGTGCCAGCAGCGTAGGGACTAGCTACAATGAGCAGTTCTTC
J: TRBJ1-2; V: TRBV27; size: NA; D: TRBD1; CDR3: CASSSGTGNYGYTF; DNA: TGTGCCAGCAGTTCCGGGACAGGGAACTATGGCTACACCTTC
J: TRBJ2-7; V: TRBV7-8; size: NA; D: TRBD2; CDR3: CASSLRLAQNEQYF; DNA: TGTGCCAGCAGCCTCCGACTAGCGCAAAACGAGCAGTACTTC
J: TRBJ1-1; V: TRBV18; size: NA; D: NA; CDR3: CASLGLLNTEAFF; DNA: TGTGCCAGCTTGGGACTCCTGAACACTGAAGCTTTCTTT
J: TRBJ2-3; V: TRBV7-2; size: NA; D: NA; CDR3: CASSPQTRVVDTQYF; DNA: TGTGCCAGCAGCCCCCAGACCCGGGTCGTCGATACGCAGTATTTT
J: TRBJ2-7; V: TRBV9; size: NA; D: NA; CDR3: CASSVVGGAYEQYF; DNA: TGTGCCAGCAGCGTAGTTGGGGGGGCTTACGAGCAGTACTTC
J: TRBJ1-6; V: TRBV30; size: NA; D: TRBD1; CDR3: CAWKGTGGFAPLHF; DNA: TGTGCCTGGAAAGGGACAGGGGGTTTCGCACCCCTCCACTTT
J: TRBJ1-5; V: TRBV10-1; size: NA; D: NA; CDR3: CASSEISSEGVSQPQHF; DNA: TGCGCCAGCAGTGAGATAAGTTCAGAGGGGGTGAGTCAGCCCCAGCATTTT
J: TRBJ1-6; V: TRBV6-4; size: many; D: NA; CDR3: CASSEVAGVNSPLHF; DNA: TGTGCCAGCAGTGAAGTTGCAGGGGTCAATTCACCCCTCCACTTT
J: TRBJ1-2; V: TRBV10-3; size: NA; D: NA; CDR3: CAISEEGGANYGYTF; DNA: TGTGCCATCAGTGAAGAGGGCGGCGCAAACTATGGCTACACCTTC
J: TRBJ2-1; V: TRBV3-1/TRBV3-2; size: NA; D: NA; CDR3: CASSPSHSRGINEQFF; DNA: TGTGCCAGCAGCCCCTCTCACTCCCGGGGGATCAATGAGCAGTTCTTC
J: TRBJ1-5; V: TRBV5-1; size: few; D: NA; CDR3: CASSLDNNQPQHF; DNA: TGCGCCAGCAGCCTGGACAACAATCAGCCCCAGCATTTT
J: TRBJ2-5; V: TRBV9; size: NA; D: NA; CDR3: CASSVGHLQETQYF; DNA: TGTGCCAGCAGCGTAGGACATCTACAAGAGACCCAGTACTTC
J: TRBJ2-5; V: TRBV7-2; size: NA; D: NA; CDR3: CASSLVSGGTQYF; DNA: TGTGCCAGCAGCTTAGTAAGCGGAGGGACCCAGTACTTC
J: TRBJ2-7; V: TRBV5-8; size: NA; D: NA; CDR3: CASSLALGSFFPRYEQYF; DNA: TGTGCCAGCAGCTTGGCACTGGGTTCATTTTTTCCGAGGTACGAGCAGTACTTC
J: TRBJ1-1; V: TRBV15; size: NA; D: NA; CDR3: CATSRIQVNTEAFF; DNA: TGTGCCACCAGCAGAATACAGGTGAACACTGAAGCTTTCTTT
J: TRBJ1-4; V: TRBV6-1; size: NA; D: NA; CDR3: CASSEAGVAEKLFF; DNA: TGTGCCAGCAGTGAAGCCGGGGTCGCTGAAAAACTGTTTTTT
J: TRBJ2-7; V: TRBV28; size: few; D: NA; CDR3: CASSSNLLQRKSSYEQYF; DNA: TGTGCCAGCAGTTCAAACCTCCTCCAGCGGAAGAGCTCCTACGAGCAGTACTTC
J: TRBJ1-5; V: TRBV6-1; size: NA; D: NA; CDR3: CASSEGIGGMVHQPQHF; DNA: TGTGCCAGCAGTGAAGGAATCGGGGGGATGGTGCATCAGCCCCAGCATTTT
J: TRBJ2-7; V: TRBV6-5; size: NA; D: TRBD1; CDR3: CASRTDTGQYYEQYF; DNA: TGTGCCAGCAGAACGGACACGGGACAGTACTACGAGCAGTACTTC
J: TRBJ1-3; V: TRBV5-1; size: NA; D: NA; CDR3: CASSFDPGGSGNTIYF; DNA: TGCGCCAGCAGCTTCGATCCGGGGGGCTCTGGAAACACCATATATTTT
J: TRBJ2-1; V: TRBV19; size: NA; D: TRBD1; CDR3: CASSIGDSYNEQFF; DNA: TGTGCCAGTAGTATAGGGGACAGCTACAATGAGCAGTTCTTC
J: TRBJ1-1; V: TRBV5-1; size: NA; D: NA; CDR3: CASTQSAANTEAFF; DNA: TGCGCCAGCACACAGTCGGCCGCGAACACTGAAGCTTTCTTT
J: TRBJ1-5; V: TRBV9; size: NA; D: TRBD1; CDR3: CASSPEGQKNQPQHF; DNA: TGTGCCAGCAGCCCAGAGGGACAGAAGAACCAGCCCCAGCATTTT
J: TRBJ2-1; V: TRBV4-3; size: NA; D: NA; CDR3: CASSLGLGSNEQFF; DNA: TGCGCCAGCAGCCTAGGACTCGGAAGCAATGAGCAGTTCTTC
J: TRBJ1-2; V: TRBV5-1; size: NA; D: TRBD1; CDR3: CASSSGTGPLDGYTF; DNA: TGCGCCAGCAGCTCCGGGACAGGGCCACTTGATGGCTACACCTTC
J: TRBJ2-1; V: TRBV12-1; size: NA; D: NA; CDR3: CASSLRLDEQFF; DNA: TGTGCCAGCAGCCTACGTTTAGATGAGCAGTTCTTC
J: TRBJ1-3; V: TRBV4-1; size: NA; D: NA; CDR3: CASSQESFSGNTIYF; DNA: TGCGCCAGCAGCCAAGAGTCCTTCTCTGGAAACACCATATATTTT
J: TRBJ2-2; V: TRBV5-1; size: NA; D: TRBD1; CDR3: CASSRALPGTGEDGELFF; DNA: TGCGCCAGCAGCAGAGCCCTCCCCGGGACAGGGGAGGACGGGGAGCTGTTTTTT
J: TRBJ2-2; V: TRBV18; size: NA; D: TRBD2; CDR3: CASNPGILAGYTGELFF; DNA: TGTGCCAGTAACCCCGGGATACTAGCGGGATACACCGGGGAGCTGTTTTTT
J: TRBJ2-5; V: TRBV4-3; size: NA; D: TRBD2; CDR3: CASSQGGGRSRRETQYF; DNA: TGCGCCAGCAGCCAAGGAGGCGGGAGGTCTCGGAGGGAGACCCAGTACTTC
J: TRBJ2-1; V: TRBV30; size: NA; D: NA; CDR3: CAWSPDLEEQFF; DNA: TGTGCCTGGAGCCCAGATCTGGAGGAGCAGTTCTTC
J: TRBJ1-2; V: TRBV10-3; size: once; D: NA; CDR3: CAISDGDYGYTF; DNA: TGTGCCATCAGTGACGGGGATTATGGCTACACCTTC
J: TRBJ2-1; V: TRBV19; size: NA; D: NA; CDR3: CASSIDRENEQFF; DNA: TGTGCCAGTAGTATAGATCGAGAGAATGAGCAGTTCTTC
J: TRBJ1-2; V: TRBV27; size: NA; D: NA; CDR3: CASSLLTGVTTPTF; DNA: TGTGCCAGCAGCCTTCTAACGGGAGTAACGACTCCCACCTTC
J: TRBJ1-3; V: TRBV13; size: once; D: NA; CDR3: CASSSRLQGGNTIYF; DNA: TGTGCCAGCAGCTCCCGACTGCAGGGAGGAAACACCATATATTTT
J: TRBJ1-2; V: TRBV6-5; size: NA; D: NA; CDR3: CASSYSSGRDGYTF; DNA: TGTGCCAGCAGTTACTCGAGTGGTCGCGATGGCTACACCTTC
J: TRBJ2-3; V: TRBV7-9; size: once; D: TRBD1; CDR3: CASSSPGQGQADTQYF; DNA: TGTGCCAGCAGCTCCCCGGGACAGGGGCAGGCAGATACGCAGTATTTT
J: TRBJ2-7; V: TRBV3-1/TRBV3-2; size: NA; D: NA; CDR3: CASSLKRESSYEQYF; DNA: TGTGCCAGCAGCCTGAAACGGGAAAGCTCCTACGAGCAGTACTTC
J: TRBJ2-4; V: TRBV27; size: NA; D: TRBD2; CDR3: CASSLMGGVRNIQYF; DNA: TGTGCCAGCAGTTTAATGGGGGGGGTCCGCAACATTCAGTACTTC
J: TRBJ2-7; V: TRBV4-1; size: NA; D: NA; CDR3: CASSQVLAYEQYF; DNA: TGCGCCAGCAGCCAAGTCCTTGCCTACGAGCAGTACTTC
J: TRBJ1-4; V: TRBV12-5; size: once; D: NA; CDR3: CASARSMEAPATNEKLFF; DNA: TGTGCTAGTGCCCGATCGATGGAGGCACCTGCAACTAATGAAAAACTGTTTTTT
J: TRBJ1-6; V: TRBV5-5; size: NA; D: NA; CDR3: CATQNGPRGDSPLHF; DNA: TGTGCCACCCAAAACGGGCCCCGGGGGGATTCACCCCTCCACTTT
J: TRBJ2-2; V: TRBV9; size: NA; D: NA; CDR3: CASSVGPQATGELFF; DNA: TGTGCCAGCAGCGTAGGCCCCCAGGCCACCGGGGAGCTGTTTTTT
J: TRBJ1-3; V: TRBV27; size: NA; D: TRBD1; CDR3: CASSQQGFGNTIYF; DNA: TGTGCCAGCAGTCAACAGGGGTTTGGAAACACCATATATTTT
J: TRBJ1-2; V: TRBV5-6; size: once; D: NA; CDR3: CASSFPNRNYGYTF; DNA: TGTGCCAGCAGCTTTCCCAACAGGAACTATGGCTACACCTTC
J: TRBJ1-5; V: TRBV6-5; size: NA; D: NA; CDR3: CASSRTDDQPQHF; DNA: TGTGCCAGCAGTCGGACAGATGATCAGCCCCAGCATTTT
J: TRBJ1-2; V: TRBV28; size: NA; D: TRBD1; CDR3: CASSPGRDRGRSYTF; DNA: TGTGCCAGCAGCCCCGGGCGGGACAGGGGGCGCAGCTACACCTTC
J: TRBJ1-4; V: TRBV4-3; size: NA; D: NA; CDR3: CASSQVYSATNEKLFF; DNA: TGCGCCAGCAGCCAAGTTTACAGTGCAACTAATGAAAAACTGTTTTTT
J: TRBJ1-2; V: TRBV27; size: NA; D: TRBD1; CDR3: CASSKGQGQEVYGYTF; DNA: TGTGCCAGCAGTAAGGGACAGGGACAGGAAGTCTATGGCTACACCTTC
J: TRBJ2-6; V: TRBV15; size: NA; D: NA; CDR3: CATSRGIGASGANVLTF; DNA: TGTGCCACCAGCAGAGGGATAGGGGCCTCTGGGGCCAACGTCCTGACTTTC
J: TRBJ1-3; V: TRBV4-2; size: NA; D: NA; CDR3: CASSQDDFMEGGNTIYF; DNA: TGTGCCAGCAGCCAAGATGACTTTATGGAAGGCGGAAACACCATATATTTT
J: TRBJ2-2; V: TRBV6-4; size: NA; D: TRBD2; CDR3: CASRKGLAGGLNTGELFF; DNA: TGTGCCAGCCGAAAAGGACTAGCGGGGGGGCTAAACACCGGGGAGCTGTTTTTT